This T cell receptor (beta chain) was recovered during a study of vaccination effects on CD4 cells after COVID-19. Here immunoSEQ multiplex PCR was the method, and the copy in TCRdb shows in-frame clones only, minus some. The table includes tens of thousands of clones, roughly 79% detected once. This CDR3 has 15 amino acids. Germline V gene sequence: CDR1 SGHTA, CDR2 FQGNSA. The ends were cut back, 2 bases at V and 1 base at J, with 6 bases in the middle. On this clone: Its specificity is not known.

ViraFEST used viral peptide pools to expand antigen-specific CD4+ T cells before sequencing. The authors isolated CD4+ T cells after roughly 10 days of culture. Neither prior SARS-CoV-2 infection nor positive nucleocapsid antibodies were present in the vaccine recipients. The input for sequencing was CD4+ T cells from PBMCs cultured with HCoV-NL63 spike peptides, taken before COVID-19 vaccination. This receptor was identified in a human donor who received a COVID-19 vaccine. The genes are TRBV7-2 and TRBJ2-6; D gene unclear. CDR3 loop: CASSLLGSGANVLTF. The CDR3 nucleotides read TGTGCCAGCAGCTTATTAGGTTCTGGGGCCAACGTCCTGACTTTC.